The rows below give T cell receptor beta chains drawn from one sample of a study of breast tumors, draining lymph nodes, adjacent tissues. MiXCR, applied by TCRdb to the multiplex PCR reads, yields one record per CDR3 protein. Of about 180,000 distinct CDR3 sequences detected, 30% to 35% appear once; the ten largest clones hold 3% to 4%. The specimen was axillary lymph node tissue. These receptors all come from a female donor with breast cancer. Some clones in this sample may be carry-over from other donors' samples. CDR3s include the opening cysteine and the closing phenylalanine or tryptophan. Fields, in order: CDR3 protein, CDR3 DNA, V gene, D gene, J gene, clone size. The D gene is left open where the match is weak. Size tells how often a clone was seen (once, few, many) or the class of an expanded clone, and some rows leave it out.

CDR3: CATGPGGLAGKSSYSGQFF; DNA: TGTGCCACCGGGCCAGGAGGACTAGCGGGGAAAAGCTCCTACAGTGGGCAGTTCTTC; V: TRBV24-1; D: TRBD2; J: TRBJ2-1; size: .
CDR3: CAIKTGLNTEAF; DNA: TGTGCCATCAAGACAGGGCTGAACACTGAAGCTTTC; V: TRBV10-3; D: TRBD1; J: TRBJ2-6; size: .
CDR3: CSARRPGGQGGYGYTF; DNA: TGCAGTGCTAGACGCCCGGGGGGACAGGGGGGCTATGGCTACACCTTC; V: TRBV20-1; D: TRBD1; J: TRBJ1-2; size: many
CDR3: CASSSNSGKDTQYF; DNA: TGTGCCAGCAGCTCGAATAGCGGGAAAGATACGCAGTATTTT; V: TRBV9; D: TRBD2; J: TRBJ2-3; size: once
CDR3: CSARNRDRENSPLHF; DNA: TGCAGTGCTAGAAACCGGGACAGGGAGAATTCACCCCTCCACTTT; V: TRBV20-1; D: TRBD1; J: TRBJ1-6; size: .
CDR3: CASSHGEDQPQHF; DNA: TGTGCTAGCAGCCACGGAGAGGATCAGCCCCAGCATTTT; V: TRBV7-7; D: .; J: TRBJ1-5; size: many
CDR3: CAWSLAGSRGGRFF; DNA: TGTGCCTGGTCCCTAGCGGGGTCCAGGGGGGGTAGGTTCTTC; V: TRBV30; D: TRBD2; J: TRBJ2-1; size: .
CDR3: CASSLGARVNTEAFF; DNA: TGCGCCAGCAGCTTGGGGGCCAGGGTGAACACTGAAGCTTTCTTT; V: TRBV5-1; D: .; J: TRBJ1-1; size: few
CDR3: CASSPRGRLAGGKETQYF; DNA: TGTGCCAGCAGCCCCCGTGGAAGACTAGCGGGGGGGAAAGAGACCCAGTACTTC; V: TRBV3-1; D: TRBD2; J: TRBJ2-5; size: .
CDR3: CASASLGGREQYF; DNA: TGTGCCAGCGCCTCCCTTGGGGGGCGGGAGCAGTACTTC; V: TRBV5-6; D: .; J: TRBJ2-7; size: many
CDR3: CASSFSNSTNYGYTF; DNA: TGTGCCAGCAGCTTCTCGAACAGCACTAACTATGGCTACACCTTC; V: TRBV28; D: .; J: TRBJ1-2; size: once
CDR3: CASSPGRVRNEQFF; DNA: TGTGCCAGCAGCCCCGGCCGGGTTAGGAATGAGCAGTTCTTC; V: TRBV3-1; D: .; J: TRBJ2-1; size: many
CDR3: CASSEGLAILETQYF; DNA: TGTGCCAGCAGTGAGGGACTAGCTATCTTAGAGACCCAGTACTTC; V: TRBV6-1; D: TRBD2; J: TRBJ2-5; size: many
CDR3: CASSIGTQGNYGYTF; DNA: TGTGCCAGTAGTATAGGGACACAGGGGAACTATGGCTACACCTTC; V: TRBV19; D: TRBD1; J: TRBJ1-2; size: many
CDR3: CASSRQKNTEAFF; DNA: TGCGCCAGCAGCCGGCAGAAGAACACTGAAGCTTTCTTT; V: TRBV5-1; D: .; J: TRBJ1-1; size: few
CDR3: CASSQEASTSYEQYF; DNA: TGCGCCAGCAGCCAAGAGGCTTCAACCTCCTACGAGCAGTACTTC; V: TRBV4-1; D: .; J: TRBJ2-7; size: many
CDR3: CASSQRGGTNEKLFF; DNA: TGTGCCAGCAGCCAGAGGGGTGGGACTAATGAAAAACTGTTTTTT; V: TRBV11-2; D: .; J: TRBJ1-4; size: many
CDR3: CASRGQGAWNTEAFF; DNA: TGTGCCAGTAGGGGACAGGGGGCGTGGAACACTGAAGCTTTCTTT; V: TRBV19; D: TRBD1; J: TRBJ1-1; size: .
CDR3: CASSTRPVITGLGGNEQFF; DNA: TGTGCCAGCAGTACCCGACCCGTGATAACGGGACTAGGAGGCAATGAGCAGTTCTTC; V: TRBV14; D: TRBD2; J: TRBJ2-1; size: many
CDR3: CASSQDYPLGYNSPLHF; DNA: TGTGCCAGCAGCCAAGACTACCCCCTGGGGTATAATTCACCCCTCCACTTT; V: TRBV3-1; D: .; J: TRBJ1-6; size: many
CDR3: CASSGQGLGTEAFF; DNA: TGTGCCAGCAGCGGGCAGGGGCTGGGCACTGAAGCTTTCTTT; V: TRBV9; D: .; J: TRBJ1-1; size: once
CDR3: CASSLGGWGGYGYTF; DNA: TGTGCCAGCAGTTTGGGTGGATGGGGAGGCTATGGCTACACCTTC; V: TRBV27; D: .; J: TRBJ1-2; size: many
CDR3: CATITGPTEQYF; DNA: TGTGCCACCATAACAGGGCCCACCGAGCAGTACTTC; V: TRBV25-1; D: .; J: TRBJ2-7; size: .
CDR3: CASSLNEKLFF; DNA: TGTGCCAGCAGCTTAAATGAAAAACTGTTTTTT; V: TRBV11-2; D: .; J: TRBJ1-4; size: many
CDR3: CASSLTVGRETQYF; DNA: TGTGCCAGCAGCTTAACGGTAGGACGAGAGACCCAGTACTTC; V: TRBV7-9; D: .; J: TRBJ2-5; size: .
CDR3: CASSLLAGANEQYF; DNA: TGTGCCAGCAGCTTATTAGCGGGGGCGAATGAGCAGTATTTT; V: TRBV7-9; D: TRBD2; J: TRBJ2-3; size: once
CDR3: CASSSDRDNQPQHF; DNA: TGTGCCAGCAGCTCGGACAGGGACAATCAGCCCCAGCATTTT; V: TRBV7-8; D: TRBD1; J: TRBJ1-5; size: .
CDR3: CASSIDRGLYYGYTF; DNA: TGTGCCAGTAGTATAGACAGGGGGCTATACTATGGCTACACCTTC; V: TRBV19; D: TRBD1; J: TRBJ1-2; size: .
CDR3: CASSQENKGPGAGANVLTF; DNA: TGTGCCAGCAGCCAAGAGAATAAGGGGCCAGGGGCTGGGGCCAACGTCCTGACTTTC; V: TRBV3-1; D: .; J: TRBJ2-6; size: many
CDR3: CASSELAGDGEQFF; DNA: TGTGCCAGCAGCGAATTAGCGGGAGACGGGGAGCAGTTCTTC; V: TRBV25-1; D: TRBD2; J: TRBJ2-1; size: .
CDR3: CASSEVGNEQFF; DNA: TGTGCCAGCAGTGAGGTCGGAAATGAGCAGTTCTTC; V: TRBV2; D: .; J: TRBJ2-1; size: many
CDR3: CASRLGGGTDTQYF; DNA: TGCGCCAGCCGTTTGGGAGGGGGCACAGATACGCAGTATTTT; V: TRBV10-2; D: TRBD2; J: TRBJ2-3; size: many
CDR3: CSGRQGRGEQYF; DNA: TGCAGTGGCCGGCAGGGGAGGGGCGAGCAGTACTTC; V: TRBV20-1; D: .; J: TRBJ2-7; size: many
CDR3: CATSRESVTGANVLTF; DNA: TGTGCCACCAGCAGAGAATCCGTGACTGGGGCCAACGTCCTGACTTTC; V: TRBV15; D: .; J: TRBJ2-6; size: many
CDR3: CASSPPISGSPETQYF; DNA: TGTGCCAGCTCACCACCGATTAGCGGGAGTCCCGAGACCCAGTACTTC; V: TRBV18; D: TRBD2; J: TRBJ2-5; size: many
CDR3: CASSLDPLNRGFF; DNA: TGTGCCAGCAGCTTAGACCCGCTGAACAGGGGCTTCTTT; V: TRBV7-2; D: TRBD1; J: TRBJ1-1; size: .
CDR3: CASSRGAASNQPQHF; DNA: TGTGCCAGTAGCAGAGGGGCGGCTAGCAATCAGCCCCAGCATTTT; V: TRBV19; D: .; J: TRBJ1-5; size: many
CDR3: CASSPRTSGLYEQYF; DNA: TGTGCCAGCAGCCCCAGGACTAGCGGACTCTACGAGCAGTACTTC; V: TRBV7-2; D: TRBD2; J: TRBJ2-7; size: many
CDR3: CASSPDRVYGYTF; DNA: TGTGCCAGCAGCCCAGACAGGGTCTATGGCTACACCTTC; V: TRBV12-3/TRBV12-4; D: TRBD1; J: TRBJ1-2; size: many
CDR3: CASSMMGGALFF; DNA: TGCGCCAGCAGCATGATGGGGGGGGCACTGTTTTTT; V: TRBV4-3; D: .; J: TRBJ1-4; size: .
CDR3: CASSLDSRNSPLHF; DNA: TGCGCCAGCAGCTTGGACAGTCGCAATTCCCCCCTCCACTTT; V: TRBV5-1; D: .; J: TRBJ1-6; size: .